This T cell receptor beta chain comes out of a study of identical twins. Study-wide findings and caveats: Memory repertoires showed no such pattern, whereas abundant cord blood beta clonotypes carried fewer insertions.

A universal primer site arose from template switching, and cDNA bore unique molecular identifiers. TCRdb re-called the 5' RACE reads with MiXCR, one entry per CDR3 protein. The repertoire consists of about 530,000 distinct CDR3 sequences, with 20% to 25% occurring once and the leading ten covering around 0.48%. CDR3 length: 18 residues. Germline CDR1 SGHTA, CDR2 FQGTGA. V shed 1 base and J 7 bases; nucleotides not matched to a gene: 13. This clonotype was observed a few times. The antigen is undetermined. The same sample was also used in a study of yellow fever vaccine responses in identical twins.

The chain combines TRBV7-3 with TRBJ2-3; 11 nucleotides line up with TRBD2. Sequencing input: CD4+ T cells sorted from blood. This TCR came from a woman between 18 and 30 years old in good health. CDR3 protein: CASSLNPPGSGRGYTQYF. The DNA of the CDR3 is TGTGCCAGCAGCTTAAATCCCCCTGGTAGCGGGAGGGGATATACGCAGTATTTT.